This passage covers 23 T cell receptor beta chains from one sample sequenced in a study of blood T cell repertoires in COVID-19. The table came from immunoSEQ multiplex PCR; TCRdb's copy has only in-frame clones and leaves some out. Seen here are around 170,000 clones, around 82% observed once, and the top ten hold about 14%. The sequenced sample consisted of peripheral blood. These receptor sequences come from a man between 18 and 29 years old with active or convalescent COVID-19.

This clone was seen a few times. This rearrangement joins TRBV27 to TRBJ2-1; 7 nucleotides line up with TRBD2. V lost 7 bases to trimming and J lost 9 bases; unmatched junction nucleotides: 24. The CDR3 spans 18 residues. Germline loops: CDR1 MNHEY, CDR2 SMNVEV (reference sequence). Here the CDR3 reads CASTKSGGGATRGIEQFF. The CDR3 region has the DNA TGTGCCAGCACCAAGTCTGGGGGGGGAGCTACCCGAGGGATTGAGCAGTTCTTC.

The V call is TRBV21-1, the J call TRBJ2-4; TRBD1 is the table's D call and was not checked against the DNA. TRBV21-1 is reported as a pseudogene. CDR3 size: 15 residues. The CDR3 coding sequence is TGTGCCAGCAGCATGAGGGGGAAAGCCAAAAACATTCAGTACTTC. Translated: CASSMRGKAKNIQYF.

The rearrangement uses TRBV24-1 and TRBJ1-2; 7 bases agree with TRBD1. The CDR3 totals 15 residues. J lost 2 bases, V lost 4 bases, and 6 bases had no gene match. Germline CDR1 and CDR2: KGHDR and SFDVKD. For the CDR3, the DNA is TGTGCCACCAGTGACGGTACAGGGGCGAACTATGGCTACACCTTC. Amino acid sequence: CATSDGTGANYGYTF.

Comment on this clone: Within the sample, other DNA sequences also encode this same CDR3. This rearrangement joins TRBV19 to TRBJ2-7; no clear D gene. The CDR3 loop spans 13 amino acids. Per germline, CDR1 LNHDA and CDR2 SQIVND (reference sequence). Trimming cost V 6 bases and J 1 base, with 10 bases left between them. For the CDR3, the DNA is TGTGCCAGTAGCGCAGGATTTTCCTACGAGCAGTACTTC. Protein sequence: CASSAGFSYEQYF.

The chain joins TRBV30 to TRBJ1-1; D is ambiguous. Germline CDR1 is GTSNPN and CDR2 is SVGIG (reference sequence). The CDR3 loop spans 13 amino acids. The V gene lost 0 bases and the J gene lost 14 bases, with 19 bases spanning the gap. The CDR3 DNA is TGTGCCTGGAGTGTACTCTCGGGAGGCGGTTGCTTCTTT. As protein: CAWSVLSGGGCFF.

The chain carries TRBV6-5 and TRBJ1-2; a weak D match, TRBD1 (5 bases). Looked up from germline, CDR1 is MNHEY and CDR2 is SVGAGI. Trimming cost V 3 bases and J 4 bases, with 15 bases left between them. The CDR3 has 15 amino acids. The CDR3 is CASSYGGSRAYGYTF. The CDR3 coding sequence is TGTGCCAGCAGTTATGGGGGGTCACGGGCCTATGGCTACACCTTC.

This chain joins TRBV2 and TRBJ2-7; D is undetermined. In germline, CDR1 is SNHLY, CDR2 FYNNEI. V dropped 8 bases and J dropped 2 bases, with 13 bases sitting between them. The CDR3 sequence is 13 residues long. CDR3 sequence reads: CASAHSHAYEQYF. The CDR3 nucleotides are TGTGCCAGCGCCCATAGCCATGCCTACGAGCAGTACTTC.

This chain uses TRBV10-3 with TRBJ2-1; 7 bases line up with TRBD2. The CDR3 spans 13 residues. Germline loops: CDR1 ENHRY, CDR2 SYGVKD. V gave up 6 bases and J gave up 3 bases; unmatched junction bases: 2. The CDR3 is CAIRGGNYNEQFF. The CDR3 region has the DNA TGTGCCATCAGGGGGGGGAACTACAATGAGCAGTTCTTC.

This chain uses TRBV7-8 with TRBJ2-1; 8 bases line up with TRBD2. The CDR3 has 16 amino acids. Trimming removed 0 bases from V and 7 bases from J; junction bases left unmatched: 8. Germline CDR1 is SGHVS and CDR2 is FQNEAQ. DNA of the CDR3: TGTGCCAGCAGCTTAGCGCGGGTAGCGGGGCCTAATGAGCAGTTCTTC. This codes for CASSLARVAGPNEQFF.

The chain carries TRBV4-1 and TRBJ1-6; 9 positions match TRBD1. This CDR3 has 17 residues. V gave up 5 bases and J gave up 3 bases; unmatched junction bases: 8. Germline lookup yields CDR1 MGHRA and CDR2 YSYEKL. The CDR3 sequence is CASSLKDRGNYNSPLHF. The CDR3 DNA reads as TGCGCCAGCAGCTTGAAGGACAGGGGTAACTATAATTCACCCCTCCACTTT.

The chain couples TRBV19 to TRBJ2-4; weak D call: TRBD1 (5 bases). The germline gives CDR1 LNHDA, CDR2 SQIVND (reference sequence). The CDR3 is 16 amino acids. Deletions cut 6 bases from V and 1 base from J, with 16 bases between. The CDR3 is CASSPGQGLAKNIQYF. The CDR3 region has the DNA TGTGCCAGTAGCCCCGGGCAGGGATTGGCCAAAAACATTCAGTACTTC. Variable domain in full (rest from reference TRBV19 and TRBJ2-4): DGGITQSPKYLFRKEGQNVTLSCEQNLNHDAMYWYRQDPGQGLRLIYYSQIVNDFQKGDIAEGYSVSREKKESFPLTVTSAQKNPTAFYLCASSPGQGLAKNIQYFGAGTRLSVL.

The chain recombines TRBV2 with TRBJ2-7; a possible D gene is TRBD2 (5 bases). V was cut by 10 bases and J by 3 bases, with 13 bases left in between. CDR3 length: 12 amino acids. In germline, CDR1 is SNHLY, CDR2 FYNNEI. The CDR3 nucleotides are TGTGCCACCAACAGCGGACGCTACGAGCAGTACTTC. It specifies CATNSGRYEQYF.

V is TRBV2 and J is TRBJ1-3; D remains ambiguous. Germline V gene data show CDR1 as SNHLY and CDR2 as FYNNEI. This CDR3 region has 16 residues. Between the trimmed V and J ends, which lost 2 bases and 0 bases, there was a span of 11 bases. CDR3 nucleotides: TGTGCCAGCAGTGAATTGGGTCTAGGCTCTGGAAACACCATATATTTT. It translates to CASSELGLGSGNTIYF.

This chain uses TRBV27 with TRBJ2-7; tentative D call: TRBD2 (5 bases). Germline V CDR1 and CDR2: MNHEY, SMNVEV (reference sequence). The CDR3 is 14 amino acids. V gave up 5 bases and J gave up 6 bases, with 17 bases separating them. CDR3 sequence reads: CASSPNRGSGEQYF. The CDR3 DNA reads TGTGCCAGCAGTCCGAATCGGGGTTCCGGCGAGCAGTACTTC.

This chain links TRBV18 with TRBJ2-2; 8 nucleotides match TRBD2. Germline V lookup: CDR1 KGHSH, CDR2 LQKENI. V dropped 4 bases and J dropped 5; count of bases not matched to a gene: 21. The CDR3 sequence is 20 residues long. The CDR3 reads CASSHQRQGTAGGETGELFF. Here the CDR3 DNA reads TGTGCCAGCTCACACCAACGCCAGGGTACCGCGGGAGGAGAGACCGGGGAGCTGTTTTTT.

This clone was picked up many times. This chain links TRBV6-5 with TRBJ2-3; D is perhaps TRBD1 (5 bases). The CDR3 is 14 amino acids. From germline, CDR1 is MNHEY and CDR2 SVGAGI. Deletions cut 10 bases from V and 2 bases from J, with 16 bases between. This CDR3 is CATFEGAATDTQYF. The CDR3 bases are TGTGCCACCTTTGAAGGGGCTGCCACAGATACGCAGTATTTT.

The V and J genes are TRBV6-1 and TRBJ2-1; D may be TRBD1 (5 bases). The CDR3 extends over 13 amino acids. V lost 1 base and J lost 9, with 10 bases in between. Germline lookup yields CDR1 MNHNS and CDR2 SASEGT. The CDR3 DNA follows: TGTGCCAGCAGTGAAGGCAGGGCTAGTGAGCAGTTCTTC. Encoded protein: CASSEGRASEQFF.

This rearrangement joins TRBV4-1 to TRBJ2-5; D may be TRBD2 (6 bases). Germline values: CDR1 MGHRA, CDR2 YSYEKL. This CDR3 contains 17 residues. The germline V and J ends were trimmed by 3 bases and 3 bases, with 20 bases remaining between them. In nucleotides, the CDR3 is TGCGCCAGCAGCCAGGCTAAACTTGGGGGGAAGGAAGAGACCCAGTACTTC. This translates into CASSQAKLGGKEETQYF.

Note on this clone: The sample contains more than one DNA sequence encoding this CDR3. V gene TRBV7-2 combines with J gene TRBJ1-6; 7 bases agree with TRBD1. Germline lookup yields CDR1 SGHTA and CDR2 FQGNSA. Trimming removed 1 base from V and 6 bases from J; junction bases left unmatched: 9. The CDR3 has 17 residues. CDR3: CASSLGWRAGGNSPLHF. Written as DNA, the CDR3 is TGTGCCAGCAGCTTAGGATGGCGGGCAGGGGGTAATTCACCCCTCCACTTT.

V usage is TRBV24-1 and J usage is TRBJ2-5, with TRBD1 matching over 8 bases. CDR1 and CDR2 from the germline V gene are KGHDR and SFDVKD. The CDR3 contains 17 residues. V dropped 0 bases and J dropped 2; count of bases not matched to a gene: 7. CDR3 region: CATSDLPQGAVQETQYF. The CDR3 nucleotides are TGTGCCACCAGTGATTTGCCCCAGGGGGCCGTACAAGAGACCCAGTACTTC.

The chain employs TRBV2 and TRBJ2-3; 11 bases align to TRBD2. The CDR3 consists of 15 residues. Germline V lookup: CDR1 SNHLY, CDR2 FYNNEI. V was pared by 6 bases and J by 6 bases, with 8 bases of the junction left unmatched. CDR3 bases: TGTGCCAGCAGCTTAACTAGCGGGAGCGGGGATACGCAGTATTTT. Residues: CASSLTSGSGDTQYF.

This sequence joins TRBV10-3 and TRBJ2-7; 10 bases are shared with TRBD2. CDR3 length: 15 amino acids. CDR1 is ENHRY and CDR2 is SYGVKD in the germline V gene. The V and J ends lost 2 bases and 3 bases, in that order; junction bases with no gene match: 4. The CDR3 region has the DNA TGTGCCATCAGTGAGAGACTAGCGGGCTTCTACGAGCAGTACTTC. As protein: CAISERLAGFYEQYF.

The chain's CDR3 is CASSLVTGVPGEQYF. CDR3 nucleotides: TGTGCCAGCAGCTTGGTCACAGGGGTACCAGGCGAGCAGTACTTC. The rearrangement links TRBV5-6 to TRBJ2-7; the match to TRBD1 covers 7 bases. The CDR3 is 15 residues long. CDR1 and CDR2 from the germline V gene are SGHDT and YYEEEE. V was clipped by 0 bases and J by 6 bases; unmatched bases: 9.